This TCR beta chain was identified during a study of cytomegalovirus exposure and HLA in healthy donors. Findings of the study overall: Because they were indistinguishable, some V segments, including TRBV6-2 and TRBV6-3, were excluded. The study assumed roughly uniform donor sequencing depth for presence/absence analyses.

Amplification used 60 Vbeta primers and 13 Jbeta primers. TCRdb's table, derived via immunoSEQ multiplex PCR, lists solely in-frame clones and lacks some. The sample comprises roughly 230,000 clones, nearly 95% of which are singletons, and approximately 1.5% rests with the top ten. The CDR3 extends over 14 amino acids. Germline V gives CDR1 PRHDT, CDR2 FYEKMQ (reference sequence). Trimming took 5 bases from V and 4 from J; bases not matched to a gene: 6. On this clone itself: Its antigen remains unidentified.

The receptor was isolated from a girl aged 2-10 years in good health and CMV-seronegative. This sequence joins TRBV13 and TRBJ2-3, with 7 bases identical to TRBD1. Sequenced sample: PBMCs. This CDR3 reads CASSDRVGADTQYF. The CDR3 nucleotides are TGTGCCAGCAGCGACAGGGTTGGGGCAGATACGCAGTATTTT.